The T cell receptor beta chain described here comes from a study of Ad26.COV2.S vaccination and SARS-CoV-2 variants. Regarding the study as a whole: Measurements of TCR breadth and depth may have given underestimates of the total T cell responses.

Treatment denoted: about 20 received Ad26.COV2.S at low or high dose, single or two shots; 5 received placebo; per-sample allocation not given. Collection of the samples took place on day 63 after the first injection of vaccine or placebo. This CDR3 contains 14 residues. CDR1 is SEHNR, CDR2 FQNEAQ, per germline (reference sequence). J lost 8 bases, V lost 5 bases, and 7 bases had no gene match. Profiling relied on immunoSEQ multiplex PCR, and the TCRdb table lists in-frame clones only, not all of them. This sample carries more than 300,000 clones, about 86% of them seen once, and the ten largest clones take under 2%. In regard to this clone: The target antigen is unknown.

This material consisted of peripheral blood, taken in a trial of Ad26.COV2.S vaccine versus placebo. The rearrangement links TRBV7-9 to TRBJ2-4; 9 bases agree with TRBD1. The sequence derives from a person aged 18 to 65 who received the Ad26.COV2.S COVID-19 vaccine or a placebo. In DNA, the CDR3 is TGTGCCAGCAGCCAAACAGGGGGCGCGGACATTCAGTACTTC. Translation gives CASSQTGGADIQYF.